The text below deals with one T cell receptor beta chain. The antigen is unknown. This sample was taken from a study of lymphopenia after photon versus proton radiotherapy. Study findings and constraints: Post-nadir TCR diversity decline inversely tracked overall survival among those who died. Survival link was tested only in deceased patients; proton benefit remains a possibility. Photon-treated patients lost naive T cells and TCR diversity; proton-treated stayed stable. After lymphocyte nadir, photon-treated repertoires showed oligoclonal expansion, especially CD8+ Temra.

Deletions cut 3 bases from V and 4 bases from J, with 9 bases between. The CDR3 is 13 amino acids. Germline V gene sequence: CDR1 PRHDT, CDR2 FYEKMQ (reference sequence). Sequencing used immunoSEQ multiplex PCR; TCRdb keeps in-frame clones, though not all of them. The sample carries 15,000 to 20,000 clones, more than 65% recorded once. The genes are TRBV13 and TRBJ2-5; no clear D gene. Sequenced here: peripheral blood, sampled from a patient treated with proton-based radiotherapy. This TCR was sampled from a man between 65 and 85 years old with pancreatic cancer. The CDR3 here is CASSFTATETQYF. The CDR3 coding sequence is TGTGCCAGCAGCTTCACGGCCACAGAGACCCAGTACTTC.